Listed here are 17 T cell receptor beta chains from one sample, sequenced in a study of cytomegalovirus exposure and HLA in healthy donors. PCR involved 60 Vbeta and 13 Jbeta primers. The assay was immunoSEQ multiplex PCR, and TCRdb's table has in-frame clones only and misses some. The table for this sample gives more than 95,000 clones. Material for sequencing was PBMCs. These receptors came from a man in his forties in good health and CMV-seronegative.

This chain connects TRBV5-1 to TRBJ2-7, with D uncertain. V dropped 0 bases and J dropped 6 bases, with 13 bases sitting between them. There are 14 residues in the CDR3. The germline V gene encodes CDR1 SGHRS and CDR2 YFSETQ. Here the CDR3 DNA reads TGCGCCAGCAGCTTGGCCTCTTTGGGCTCCGAGCAGTACTTC. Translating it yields CASSLASLGSEQYF.

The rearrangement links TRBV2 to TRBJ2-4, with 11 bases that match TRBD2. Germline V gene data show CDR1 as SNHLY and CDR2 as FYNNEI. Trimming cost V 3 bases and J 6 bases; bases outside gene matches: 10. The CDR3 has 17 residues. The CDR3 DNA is TGTGCCAGCAGTGAGGCCGGACTAGCGGGCATCTTAAACATTCAGTACTTC. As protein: CASSEAGLAGILNIQYF.

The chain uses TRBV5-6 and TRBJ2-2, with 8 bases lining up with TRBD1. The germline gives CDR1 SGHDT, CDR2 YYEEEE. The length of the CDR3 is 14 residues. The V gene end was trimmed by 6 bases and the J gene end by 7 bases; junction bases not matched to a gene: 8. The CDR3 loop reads CASNGQGVGGELFF. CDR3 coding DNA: TGTGCCAGCAACGGACAGGGAGTAGGCGGGGAGCTGTTTTTT.

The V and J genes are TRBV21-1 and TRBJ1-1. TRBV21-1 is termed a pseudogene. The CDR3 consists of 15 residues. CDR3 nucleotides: TGTGCCAGCAGCATTGTAGGCGGCCCGAACACTGAAGCTTTCTTT. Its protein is CASSIVGGPNTEAFF.

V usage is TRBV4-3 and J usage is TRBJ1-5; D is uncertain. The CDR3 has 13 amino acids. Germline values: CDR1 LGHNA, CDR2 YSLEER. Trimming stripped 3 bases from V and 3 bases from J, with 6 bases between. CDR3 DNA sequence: TGCGCCAGCAGCCACCAGGTCAATCAGCCCCAGCATTTT. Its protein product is CASSHQVNQPQHF.

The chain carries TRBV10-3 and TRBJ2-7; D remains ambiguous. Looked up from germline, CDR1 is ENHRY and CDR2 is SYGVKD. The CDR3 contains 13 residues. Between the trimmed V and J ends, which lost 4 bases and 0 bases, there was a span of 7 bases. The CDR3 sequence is CAISVQDSYEQYF. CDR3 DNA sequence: TGTGCCATCAGTGTGCAGGACTCCTACGAGCAGTACTTC.

CDR3 residues: CASSTQGTNQPQHF. As DNA, the CDR3 is TGTGCCAGTAGTACACAGGGGACCAATCAGCCCCAGCATTTT. The J gene is TRBJ1-5, the V gene TRBV19, with TRBD1 matching 7 bases. This CDR3 has 14 amino acids. Unmatched junction bases numbered 3, after V lost 4 bases and J lost 3 bases. Germline values: CDR1 LNHDA, CDR2 SQIVND (reference sequence).

The CDR3 region has the DNA TGTGCCAGCAGGTCGGGACTAGCGGGAGAGACCCAGTACTTC. This sequence encodes CASRSGLAGETQYF. This chain links TRBV6-1 with TRBJ2-5, with TRBD2 identical over 12 bases. Losses at the gene ends were 6 bases for V and 4 bases for J; bases not matched to a gene: 3. The CDR3 runs to 14 residues. Looked up from germline, CDR1 is MNHNS and CDR2 is SASEGT.

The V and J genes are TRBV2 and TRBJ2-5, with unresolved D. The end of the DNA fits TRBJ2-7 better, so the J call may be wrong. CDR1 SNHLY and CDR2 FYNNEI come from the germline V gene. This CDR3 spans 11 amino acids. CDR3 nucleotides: TGTGCCAGCAGCACTTATAACGAGCAGTACTTC. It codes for CASSTYNEQYF.

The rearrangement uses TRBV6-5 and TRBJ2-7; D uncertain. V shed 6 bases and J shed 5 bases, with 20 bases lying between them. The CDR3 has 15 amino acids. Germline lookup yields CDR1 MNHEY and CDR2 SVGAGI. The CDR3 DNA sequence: TGTGCCAGCAGCCCAACCACGGGTTTTGTGAACGAGCAGTACTTC. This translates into CASSPTTGFVNEQYF.

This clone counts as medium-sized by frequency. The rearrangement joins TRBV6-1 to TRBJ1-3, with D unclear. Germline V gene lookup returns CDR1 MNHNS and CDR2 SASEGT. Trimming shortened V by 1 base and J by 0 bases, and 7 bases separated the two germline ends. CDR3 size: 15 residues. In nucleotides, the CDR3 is TGTGCCAGCAGTGAAGTCCTGTACTCTGGAAACACCATATATTTT. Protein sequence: CASSEVLYSGNTIYF.

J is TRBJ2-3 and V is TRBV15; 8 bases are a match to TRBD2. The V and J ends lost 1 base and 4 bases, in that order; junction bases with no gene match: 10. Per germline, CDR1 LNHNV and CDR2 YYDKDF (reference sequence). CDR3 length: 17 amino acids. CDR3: CATSRGGAGVYADTQYF. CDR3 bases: TGTGCCACCAGCAGAGGTGGAGCGGGAGTTTATGCAGATACGCAGTATTTT.

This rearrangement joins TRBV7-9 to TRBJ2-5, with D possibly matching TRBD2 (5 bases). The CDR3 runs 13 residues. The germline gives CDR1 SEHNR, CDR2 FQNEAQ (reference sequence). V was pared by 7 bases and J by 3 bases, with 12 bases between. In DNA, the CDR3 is TGTGCCAGCAACGACAACGGGGAAGAGACCCAGTACTTC. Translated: CASNDNGEETQYF.

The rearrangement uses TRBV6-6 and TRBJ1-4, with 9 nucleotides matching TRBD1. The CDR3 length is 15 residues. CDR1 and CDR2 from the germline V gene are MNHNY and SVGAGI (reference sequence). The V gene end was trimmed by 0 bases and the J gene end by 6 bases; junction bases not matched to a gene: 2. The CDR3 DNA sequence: TGTGCCAGCAGTTACTCCGGGACAGGGTATGAAAAACTGTTTTTT. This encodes CASSYSGTGYEKLFF.

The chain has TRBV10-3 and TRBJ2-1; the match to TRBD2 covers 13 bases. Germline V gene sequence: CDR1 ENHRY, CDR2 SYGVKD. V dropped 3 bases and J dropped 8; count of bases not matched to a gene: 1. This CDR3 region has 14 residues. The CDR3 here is CAISEGLAGDEQFF. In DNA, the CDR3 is TGTGCCATCAGTGAAGGACTAGCGGGGGATGAGCAGTTCTTC.

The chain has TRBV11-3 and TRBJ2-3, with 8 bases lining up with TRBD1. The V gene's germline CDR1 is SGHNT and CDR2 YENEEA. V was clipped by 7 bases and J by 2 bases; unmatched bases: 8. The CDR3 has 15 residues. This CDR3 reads CASNAQGVYTDTQYF. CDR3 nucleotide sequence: TGTGCCAGCAACGCACAGGGGGTATACACAGATACGCAGTATTTT.

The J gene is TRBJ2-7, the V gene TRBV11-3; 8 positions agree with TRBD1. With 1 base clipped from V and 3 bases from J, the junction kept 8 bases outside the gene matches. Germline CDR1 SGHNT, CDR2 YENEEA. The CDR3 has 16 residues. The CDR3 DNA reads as TGTGCCAGCAGCTTAGCGGGGGCAGGGGGCTTCTACGAGCAGTACTTC. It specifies CASSLAGAGGFYEQYF.